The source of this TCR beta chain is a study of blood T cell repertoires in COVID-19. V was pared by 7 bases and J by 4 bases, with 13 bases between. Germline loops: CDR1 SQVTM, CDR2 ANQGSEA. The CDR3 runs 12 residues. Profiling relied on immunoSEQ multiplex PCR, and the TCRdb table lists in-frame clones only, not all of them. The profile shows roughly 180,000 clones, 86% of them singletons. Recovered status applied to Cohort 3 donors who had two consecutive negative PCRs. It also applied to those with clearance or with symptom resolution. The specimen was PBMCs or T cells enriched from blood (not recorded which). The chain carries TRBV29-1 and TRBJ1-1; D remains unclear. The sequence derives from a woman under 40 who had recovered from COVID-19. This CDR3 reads CSGEFGGTEAFF. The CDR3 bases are TGCAGCGGCGAATTCGGTGGCACTGAAGCTTTCTTT.